The next 26 T cell receptor beta chains were all read from a single sample in a study of post-analysis software for immune sequencing data. General study results and limits: Patients used about 5 TRBV segments, including TRBV5-6, TRBV5-1 and TRBV20-1, more often than controls.

No antigens are known for them. Built from TCR beta cDNA, the libraries had unique molecular identifiers in them. In TCRdb, the PCR reads were re-called with MiXCR into one record per CDR3 protein. Of 380,000 or so distinct CDR3 sequences listed, about a third are singletons. Material: blood. All receptors derive from a girl aged 5-17 years with multiple sclerosis.

The genes are TRBV7-8 and TRBJ2-3; D remains ambiguous. The V gene lost 2 bases and the J gene lost 2 bases, with 20 bases spanning the gap. This CDR3 has 18 amino acids. The germline V gene has CDR1 SGHVS and CDR2 FQNEAQ. In nucleotides, the CDR3 is TGTGCCAGCAGCTTATTAATTAATGGCCTGGGGTACACAGATACGCAGTATTTT. This translates into CASSLLINGLGYTDTQYF.

The V gene is TRBV6-1, the J gene TRBJ1-2, with D perhaps matching TRBD1 (6 bases). CDR3 length equals 14 residues. Looked up from germline, CDR1 is MNHNS and CDR2 is SASEGT. V was cut by 3 bases and J by 3 bases, with 11 bases left in between. CDR3 DNA sequence: TGTGCCAGCAGTGATAAGGGACACTACTATGGCTACACCTTC. It yields the protein CASSDKGHYYGYTF.

V is TRBV20-1 and J is TRBJ1-2; D is possibly TRBD1 (6 bases). V was shortened by 0 bases and J by 8 bases, with 16 bases between the two germline ends. The germline V gene has CDR1 DFQATT and CDR2 SNEGSKA (reference sequence). The CDR3 loop spans 14 amino acids. The CDR3 sequence: CSARDLGGPRGYTF. The CDR3 DNA sequence: TGCAGTGCTAGAGATCTGGGGGGCCCTAGGGGCTACACCTTC.

As concerns this clonotype: The junction departs from germline at one end; a sequencing error may be responsible. The DNA of the CDR3 is TGTGCCAGTAGTGGGGTTTCCTACAATGAGCAGTTCTTC. Amino acid sequence: CASSGVSYNEQFF. V gene TRBV2 combines with J gene TRBJ2-1, with D uncertain. The germline V gene has CDR1 SNHLY and CDR2 FYNNEI. This CDR3 has 13 amino acids.

This clonotype has just a few counts. This sequence joins TRBV9 and TRBJ1-2; TRBD1 matches 8 bases. This CDR3 is 14 amino acids long. The germline V gene has CDR1 SGDLS and CDR2 YYNGEE. The ends lost 3 bases at V and 3 bases at J; junction bases unmatched: 4. The CDR3 nucleotides read TGTGCCAGCAGCGCAACGACAGGGGACTATGGCTACACCTTC. Residues: CASSATTGDYGYTF.

This clonotype has a handful of counts. This rearrangement joins TRBV12-3 or TRBV12-4 to TRBJ1-1, with D perhaps matching TRBD1 (6 bases). Trimming stripped 3 bases from V and 3 bases from J, with 11 bases between. The CDR3 spans 14 residues. The CDR3 DNA reads as TGTGCCAGCAGTTTCGGGGGCGGGTACACTGAAGCTTTCTTT. Its translation: CASSFGGGYTEAFF.

This chain uses TRBV7-8 with TRBJ1-4; weak D call: TRBD1 (6 bases). V lost 5 bases and J 8 bases, leaving 18 bases between the germline ends. Germline V gene sequence: CDR1 SGHVS, CDR2 FQNEAQ. This CDR3 is 15 amino acids long. The CDR3 DNA reads as TGTGCCAGCAGCCCCTCAGGGGCAAAGGGAGAAAAACTGTTTTTT. This sequence encodes CASSPSGAKGEKLFF. The variable domain in full, with the rest retrieved from reference TRBV7-8 and TRBJ1-4, is GAGVSQSPRYKVAKRGQDVALRCDPISGHVSLFWYQQALGQGPEFLTYFQNEAQLDKSGLPSDRFFAERPEGSVSTLKIQRTQQEDSAVYLCASSPSGAKGEKLFFGSGTQLSVL.

This clonotype has a handful of counts. The chain has TRBV7-2 and TRBJ2-7, with TRBD1 identical over 9 bases. V was clipped by 5 bases and J by 4 bases; unmatched bases: 9. CDR3 length: 15 residues. Germline V lookup: CDR1 SGHTA, CDR2 FQGNSA. CDR3 region: CASSLGQGLGYEQYF. CDR3 DNA: TGTGCCAGCAGCCTAGGACAGGGGTTAGGTTACGAGCAGTACTTC.

The chain couples TRBV2 to TRBJ2-1; TRBD1 might be the D (5 bases). Germline V gene sequence: CDR1 SNHLY, CDR2 FYNNEI. This CDR3 region has 10 residues. Trimming removed 6 bases at V and 12 bases at J, with 9 bases between. The CDR3 region is CASRIQGQFF. The CDR3 DNA follows: TGTGCCAGCAGGATTCAGGGGCAGTTCTTC. The full variable domain, completed using reference TRBV2 and TRBJ2-1, is EPEVTQTPSHQVTQMGQEVILRCVPISNHLYFYWYRQILGQKVEFLVSFYNNEISEKSEIFDDQFSVERPDGSNFTLKIRSTKLEDSAMYFCASRIQGQFFGPGTRLTVL.

This clonotype was observed a handful of times. The chain joins TRBV13 to TRBJ2-1; 10 bases line up with TRBD2. Germline loops: CDR1 PRHDT, CDR2 FYEKMQ (reference sequence). The CDR3 runs to 16 residues. J gave up 2 bases and V 4 bases, and 5 bases lay outside the gene matches. The CDR3 region has the DNA TGTGCCAGCAGCTCCATAGCGGGGGGTCCCTACAATGAGCAGTTCTTC. Protein: CASSSIAGGPYNEQFF.

The genes are TRBV5-1 and TRBJ2-1, with TRBD1 identical over 9 bases. Germline V lookup: CDR1 SGHRS, CDR2 YFSETQ. The ends lost 5 bases at V and 2 bases at J; junction bases unmatched: 5. This CDR3 spans 15 amino acids. CDR3 nucleotides: TGCGCCAGCAGGGGGACAGGGAGCCCCTACAATGAGCAGTTCTTC. Amino acid sequence: CASRGTGSPYNEQFF.

The chain combines TRBV9 with TRBJ1-2; tentative D call: TRBD1 (5 bases). The length of the CDR3 is 13 residues. V dropped 4 bases and J dropped 8 bases, with 15 bases sitting between them. Germline lookup yields CDR1 SGDLS and CDR2 YYNGEE. The CDR3 region has the DNA TGTGCCAGCAGCTCACGGGGGATTGAGGGCTACACCTTC. It specifies CASSSRGIEGYTF.

The chain carries TRBV5-1 and TRBJ2-2, with D possibly being TRBD2 (6 bases). The CDR3 totals 16 residues. Trimming took 0 bases from V and 2 from J, leaving 11 bases between them. Germline V gene lookup returns CDR1 SGHRS and CDR2 YFSETQ. The CDR3 DNA sequence: TGCGCCAGCAGCTTGGCCAGCGGGCCCAACACCGGGGAGCTGTTTTTT. This translates into CASSLASGPNTGELFF.

J is TRBJ1-1 and V is TRBV29-1; no firm D call. The CDR3 runs to 13 residues. V lost 7 bases and J lost 0, with 12 bases in between. Per the germline V gene, CDR1 is SQVTM and CDR2 is ANQGSEA. In DNA form, the CDR3 reads TGCAGCGGGGGAGTCGGAATGAACACTGAAGCTTTCTTT. It yields the protein CSGGVGMNTEAFF.

This clonotype was seen only a few times. The chain combines TRBV6-5 with TRBJ1-5; a weak D match, TRBD1 (6 bases). Germline CDR1 is MNHEY and CDR2 is SVGAGI. There are 15 residues in the CDR3. V was cut by 0 bases and J by 2 bases, with 8 bases left in between. DNA of the CDR3: TGTGCCAGCAGTTACTCTAACAGGGGCAATCAGCCCCAGCATTTT. Protein product: CASSYSNRGNQPQHF.

The rearrangement joins TRBV3-1 to TRBJ1-6; 8 bases line up with TRBD1. Germline lookup yields CDR1 LGHDT and CDR2 YNNKEL (reference sequence). CDR3 length equals 12 residues. Losses at the gene ends were 3 bases for V and 12 bases for J; bases not matched to a gene: 1. CDR3 region: CASSQGTGPLHF. DNA of the CDR3: TGTGCCAGCAGCCAGGGGACAGGACCCCTCCACTTT.

This clonotype was detected a few times. The chain uses TRBV12-3 or TRBV12-4 and TRBJ2-3, with 8 bases lining up with TRBD2. CDR3 length: 21 amino acids. With V trimmed by 2 bases and J by 0 bases, 19 bases remained unmatched. The CDR3 bases are TGTGCCAGCAGTTTACCGGTCCGGGGGGGACGACACGAAACTAGCACAGATACGCAGTATTTT. Amino acids: CASSLPVRGGRHETSTDTQYF.

This clonotype was seen only a few times. J is TRBJ2-1 and V is TRBV6-6; either TRBD1 or TRBD2 may supply D (5 bases each). The CDR3 loop spans 14 amino acids. Trimming took off 6 bases at V and 4 bases at J, with 13 bases between the two ends. The germline gives CDR1 MNHNY, CDR2 SVGAGI (reference sequence). The CDR3 here is CASRPGDVYNEQFF. As DNA, the CDR3 is TGTGCCAGCAGACCCGGGGACGTTTACAATGAGCAGTTCTTC.

The CDR3 DNA follows: TGTGCCAGCAGCTTCAGACTAGCGGGGAAGGATGAGCAGTTCTTC. This gives the protein CASSFRLAGKDEQFF. The chain joins TRBV7-2 to TRBJ2-1; 11 bases fit TRBD2. The CDR3 spans 15 residues. CDR1 and CDR2 (germline): SGHTA, FQGNSA. V dropped 3 bases and J dropped 8; count of bases not matched to a gene: 6.

The V and J genes are TRBV15 and TRBJ2-1; TRBD2 is a possible D gene (6 bases). From germline, CDR1 is LNHNV and CDR2 YYDKDF (reference sequence). Trimming cost V 5 bases and J 0 bases, with 17 bases left between them. CDR3 length: 17 amino acids. CDR3 residues: CATSGGGVALSYNEQFF. The CDR3 DNA sequence: TGTGCCACCAGCGGTGGAGGGGTCGCCCTCTCCTACAATGAGCAGTTCTTC.

The chain joins TRBV20-1 to TRBJ1-2; D unclear. Germline-derived CDR1 and CDR2 are DFQATT and SNEGSKA (reference sequence). Trimming removed 4 bases from V and 2 bases from J, with 5 bases in between. The CDR3 contains 11 residues. The CDR3 DNA is TGCAGTGCTACCGACAACTATGGCTACACCTTC. Encoded protein: CSATDNYGYTF.

In regard to this clonotype: Compared with germline, one end of the junction differs, possibly owing to a read error. The rearrangement uses TRBV12-3 or TRBV12-4 and TRBJ1-1; unclear D gene. This CDR3 spans 15 amino acids. CDR3 sequence (DNA): TGTGCCAGCAGTTTGGCGGTAGGGCTGAACACTGAAGCTTGCTTT. Its translation: CASSLAVGLNTEACF.

This clonotype was observed at least ten times. The chain couples TRBV12-3 or TRBV12-4 to TRBJ1-2; D unclear. The CDR3 loop spans 13 amino acids. V was trimmed by 3 bases and J by 6 bases, leaving 11 bases between them. In DNA, the CDR3 is TGTGCCAGCAGTTTCGACGCTTCGAATGGCTACACCTTC. It encodes CASSFDASNGYTF.

This clonotype was counted only a few times. The chain is built from TRBV12-3 or TRBV12-4 and TRBJ1-5, with 9 bases aligning to TRBD1. This CDR3 has 13 residues. The ends lost 10 bases at V and 1 base at J; junction bases unmatched: 2. CDR3 in amino acids: CATGQGSNQPQHF. CDR3 bases: TGTGCCACGGGACAGGGAAGCAATCAGCCCCAGCATTTT.

Only a few counts were recorded for this clonotype. Possible read error: a much larger clone is one base away. The chain links TRBV20-1 to TRBJ2-7; a weak D match, TRBD2 (5 bases). This CDR3 has 13 amino acids. Germline V gene lookup returns CDR1 DFQATT and CDR2 SNEGSKA (reference sequence). CDR3 region: CSADGLDSYGQYF. CDR3 bases: TGCAGTGCAGACGGACTTGACTCCTACGGGCAGTACTTC.

The chain has TRBV5-1 and TRBJ2-7; the D gene is possibly TRBD2 (6 bases). The J call is in doubt because the DNA end fits TRBJ2-4 better. This CDR3 has 13 residues. CDR1 SGHRS and CDR2 YFSETQ come from the germline V gene. In nucleotides, the CDR3 is TGCGCCAGCAGCTTAAGACCTAGCGACATTCAGTACTTC. The encoded protein is CASSLRPSDIQYF.